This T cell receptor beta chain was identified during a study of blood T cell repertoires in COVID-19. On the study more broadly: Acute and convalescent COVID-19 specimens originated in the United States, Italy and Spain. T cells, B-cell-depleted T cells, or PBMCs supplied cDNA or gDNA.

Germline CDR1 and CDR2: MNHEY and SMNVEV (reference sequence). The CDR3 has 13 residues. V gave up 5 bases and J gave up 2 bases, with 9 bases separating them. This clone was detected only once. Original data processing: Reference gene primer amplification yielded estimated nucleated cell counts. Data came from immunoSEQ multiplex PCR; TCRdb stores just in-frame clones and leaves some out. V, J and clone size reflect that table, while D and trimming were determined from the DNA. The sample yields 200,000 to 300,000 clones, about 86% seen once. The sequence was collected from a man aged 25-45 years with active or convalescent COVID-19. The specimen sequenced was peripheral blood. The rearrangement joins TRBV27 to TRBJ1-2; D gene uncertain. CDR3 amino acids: CASSPVRNYGYTF. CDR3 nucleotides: TGTGCCAGCAGTCCCGTGAGAAACTATGGCTACACCTTC.